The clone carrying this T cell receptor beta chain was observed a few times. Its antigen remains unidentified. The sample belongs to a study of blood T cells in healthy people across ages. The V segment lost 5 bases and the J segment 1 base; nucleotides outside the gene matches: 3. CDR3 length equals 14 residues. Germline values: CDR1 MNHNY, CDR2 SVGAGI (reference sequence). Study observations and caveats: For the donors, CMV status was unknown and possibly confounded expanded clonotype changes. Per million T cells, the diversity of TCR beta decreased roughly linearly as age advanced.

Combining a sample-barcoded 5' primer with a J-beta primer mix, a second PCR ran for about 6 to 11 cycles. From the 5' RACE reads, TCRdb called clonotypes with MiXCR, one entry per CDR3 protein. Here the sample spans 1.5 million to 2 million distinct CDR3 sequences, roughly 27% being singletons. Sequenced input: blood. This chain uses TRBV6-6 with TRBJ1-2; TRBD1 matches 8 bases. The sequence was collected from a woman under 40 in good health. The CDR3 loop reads CASSQQGVNYGYTF. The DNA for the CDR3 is TGTGCCAGCAGTCAACAGGGGGTTAACTATGGCTACACCTTC.